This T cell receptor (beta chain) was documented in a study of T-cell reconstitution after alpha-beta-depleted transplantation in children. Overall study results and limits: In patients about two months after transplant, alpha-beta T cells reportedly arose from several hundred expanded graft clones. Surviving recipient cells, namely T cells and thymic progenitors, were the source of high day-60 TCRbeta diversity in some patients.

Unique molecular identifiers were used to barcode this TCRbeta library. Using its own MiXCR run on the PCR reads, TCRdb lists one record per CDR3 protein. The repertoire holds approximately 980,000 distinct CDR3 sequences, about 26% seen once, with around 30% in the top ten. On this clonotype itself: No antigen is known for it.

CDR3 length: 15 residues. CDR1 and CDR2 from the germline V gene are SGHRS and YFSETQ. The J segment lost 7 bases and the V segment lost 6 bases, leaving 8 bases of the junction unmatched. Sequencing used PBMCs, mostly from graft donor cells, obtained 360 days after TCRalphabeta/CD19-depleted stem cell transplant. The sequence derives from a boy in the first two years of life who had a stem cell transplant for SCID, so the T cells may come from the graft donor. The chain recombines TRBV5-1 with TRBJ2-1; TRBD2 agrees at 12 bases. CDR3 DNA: TGCGCCAGCAACCCTCTAGCGGGGGGGCGGAATGAGCAGTTCTTC. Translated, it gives CASNPLAGGRNEQFF.